This entry lists 5 T cell receptor beta chains sequenced from one sample in a study of cytomegalovirus exposure and HLA in healthy donors (dated by TCRdb to the late 2010s). The library relied on the immunoSEQ multiplex PCR assay. A mixture of 60 forward primers for TCR Vbeta segments and 13 reverse primers for TCR Jbeta segments was used in the multiplex PCR. TCRdb holds this immuneACCESS table with in-frame rearrangements only. Some clones are missing; in checked studies, unresolved V genes explain under half, and the rest has no known cause. The sample table holds under 200,000 clones, of which 70% to 85% were seen once. 5% to 7% of the sample goes to the ten largest clones. Sample: PBMCs. Every receptor here comes from a middle-aged man in good health and CMV-seropositive.

V and J are TRBV5-6 and TRBJ1-2; D possibly corresponds to TRBD1 (5 bases). Germline V gene data show CDR1 as SGHDT and CDR2 as YYEEEE. The CDR3 sequence is 13 residues long. Trimming stripped 1 base from V and 7 bases from J, with 11 bases between. As DNA, the CDR3 is TGTGCCAGCAGCTTGAGCCAGGGCGGTGGCTACACCTTC. The encoded protein is CASSLSQGGGYTF.

The chain joins TRBV30 to TRBJ1-1; 10 nucleotides align to TRBD1. Looked up from germline, CDR1 is GTSNPN and CDR2 is SVGIG (reference sequence). This CDR3 region has 12 residues. The V segment lost 0 bases and the J segment 11 bases; nucleotides outside the gene matches: 3. CDR3 residues: CAWSVQDRGAFF. Here the CDR3 DNA reads TGTGCCTGGAGTGTACAGGACAGGGGGGCTTTCTTT.

The chain has TRBV5-1 and TRBJ2-5; 7 nucleotides agree with TRBD2. The junction had 4 bases not matched to a gene; V was cut back by 0 bases and J by 2 bases. The CDR3 runs 15 residues. Per germline, CDR1 SGHRS and CDR2 YFSETQ. CDR3 residues: CASSLGQGGQETQYF. The CDR3 region has the DNA TGCGCCAGCAGCTTGGGTCAGGGAGGGCAAGAGACCCAGTACTTC.

A single count supports this clone. V is TRBV2 and J is TRBJ1-5; TRBD1 matches at 8 bases. This CDR3 is 15 amino acids long. Germline CDR1 SNHLY, CDR2 FYNNEI. V lost 4 bases and J lost 2; bases outside the gene matches: 4. In nucleotides, the CDR3 is TGTGCCAGCAGTGGACAGGGGATGGGCAATCAGCCCCAGCATTTT. Amino acids: CASSGQGMGNQPQHF.

This rearrangement joins TRBV27 to TRBJ1-4, with 7 positions matching TRBD1. Germline CDR1 and CDR2: MNHEY and SMNVEV (reference sequence). This CDR3 region has 17 residues. The V and J ends lost 3 bases and 5 bases, in that order; junction bases with no gene match: 12. The CDR3 region is CASSFLGSRDRNEKLFF. In DNA form, the CDR3 reads TGTGCCAGCAGTTTCCTGGGCTCCCGGGACAGAAATGAAAAACTGTTTTTT.